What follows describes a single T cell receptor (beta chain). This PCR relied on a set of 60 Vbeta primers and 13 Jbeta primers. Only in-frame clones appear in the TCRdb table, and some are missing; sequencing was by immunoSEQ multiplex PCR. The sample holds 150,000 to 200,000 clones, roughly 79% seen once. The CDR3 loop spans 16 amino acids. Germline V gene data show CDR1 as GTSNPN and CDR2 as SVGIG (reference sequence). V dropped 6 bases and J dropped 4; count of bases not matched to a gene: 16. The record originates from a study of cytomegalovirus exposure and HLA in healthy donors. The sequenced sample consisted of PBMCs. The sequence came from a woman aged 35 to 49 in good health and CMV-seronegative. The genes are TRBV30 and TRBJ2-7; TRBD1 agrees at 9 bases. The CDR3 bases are TGTGCCTGCTATCACTCCCGGGACAGGGTCTATTACGAGCAGTACTTC. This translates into CACYHSRDRVYYEQYF.